This TCR beta chain originates from a study of vaccination and CD4 T cells after COVID-19. Study as a whole: Some control cultures received a CEFX pool, which served as the positive control. Others received an HIV-1 Nef pool or no peptide. Study results and limitations: Spike mono-reactivity held for 304 of 307 vaccine-specific clones in convalescent patients.

In its sample, this clonotype was seen a few times. Its antigen is undetermined. Sequence data for DNA of cultured CD4+ T cells were generated by the Oncomine TCR Beta short-read assay. DNA came from CD4+ T cells after culture. TCRdb reanalysed the PCR reads using MiXCR and keeps one entry per CDR3 protein. The table has 7,500 to 10,000 distinct CDR3 sequences, roughly 24% seen once; the top ten hold 10% to 15%. CDR1 and CDR2 (germline): SGHAT, FQNNGV. The CDR3 runs 15 residues. After removal of 2 bases from V and 6 bases from J, the junction contained 4 bases not matched to a gene. The treatment here: approximately 9-day PBMC culture with coronavirus spike peptide pools or control peptides (ViraFEST assay). TCRs were sequenced by ViraFEST after antigen-specific T cells had been expanded with peptide pools.

This clonotype originated in a human donor who had recovered from COVID-19. The chain couples TRBV11-2 to TRBJ1-6; the match to TRBD1 covers 7 bases. Sequenced material: CD4+ T cells from blood, cultured in vitro, taken after SARS-CoV-2 vaccination. The CDR3 coding sequence is TGTGCCAGCAGCTTAACCCGACAGGGTAATTCACCCCTCCACTTT. It specifies CASSLTRQGNSPLHF.